These 32 T cell receptor beta chains share one sample of origin, sequenced in a study of PD-1 blockade in classical Hodgkin lymphoma. Documented time point: cycle 4 day 1 (C4D1), after more than five weeks of nivolumab. Every patient relapsed after autologous stem cell transplantation, and brentuximab vedotin exposure varied. Sequencing was performed with immunoSEQ multiplex PCR; in TCRdb, only in-frame clones are kept and a portion is missing. The sample carries 75,000 to 95,000 clones, nearly 85% recorded once. Specimen: peripheral blood mononuclear cells (PBMCs), collected before the fourth cycle of nivolumab. These receptors all come from a human donor with classical Hodgkin lymphoma.

Only a few counts were recorded for this clone. V gene TRBV6-1 combines with J gene TRBJ2-7; D not resolved. This CDR3 has 11 residues. The V and J ends lost 7 bases and 8 bases respectively, with 12 bases between them. Germline V gives CDR1 MNHNS, CDR2 SASEGT. The CDR3 region has the DNA TGTGCCAGCACCTCAGGAAGTAAGCAGTACTTC. Amino acids: CASTSGSKQYF.

The chain employs TRBV7-2 and TRBJ2-2; the D is unclear. V lost 5 bases, J lost 6 bases, and 10 bases lay in between. The germline CDR1 and CDR2 sequences are SGHTA and FQGNSA. The CDR3 totals 13 residues. The CDR3 loop reads CASSPRSAGELFF. CDR3 in DNA: TGTGCCAGCAGCCCACGGTCCGCCGGGGAGCTGTTTTTT.

The V and J genes are TRBV10-3 and TRBJ2-7, with D hard to call. The V end was cut by 4 bases, the J end by 0 bases, with 13 bases between. The CDR3 extends over 15 amino acids. Germline V gives CDR1 ENHRY, CDR2 SYGVKD. CDR3 amino acids: CAISGGRSSSYEQYF. The CDR3, as DNA: TGTGCCATCAGTGGAGGACGGAGTAGCTCCTACGAGCAGTACTTC.

V is TRBV15 and J is TRBJ1-1; weak D call: TRBD1 (5 bases). CDR3 length: 13 amino acids. Germline assignment: CDR1 LNHNV and CDR2 YYDKDF (reference sequence). V was shortened by 8 bases and J by 1 base, with 11 bases between the two germline ends. This CDR3 is CATGFGGNTEAFF. Written as DNA, the CDR3 is TGTGCCACCGGTTTTGGGGGGAACACTGAAGCTTTCTTT.

The chain has TRBV15 and TRBJ2-7, with no clear D. The CDR3 contains 13 residues. Germline-derived CDR1 and CDR2 are LNHNV and YYDKDF (reference sequence). Between the trimmed V and J ends, which lost 0 bases and 2 bases, there was a span of 5 bases. The DNA of the CDR3 is TGTGCCACCAGCAGAGACGTCGCCTACGAGCAGTACTTC. It codes for CATSRDVAYEQYF. Variable domain in full (rest from reference TRBV15 and TRBJ2-7): DAMVIQNPRYQVTQFGKPVTLSCSQTLNHNVMYWYQQKSSQAPKLLFHYYDKDFNNEADTPDNFQSRRPNTSFCFLDIRSPGLGDTAMYLCATSRDVAYEQYFGPGTRLTVT.

The chain combines TRBV2 with TRBJ1-3; tentatively, D is TRBD1 (5 bases). The CDR3 covers 14 residues. V was pared by 3 bases and J by 3 bases, with 9 bases between. Germline CDR1 and CDR2: SNHLY and FYNNEI. CDR3 in amino acids: CASSDAGFGNTIYF. The CDR3 bases are TGTGCCAGCAGTGACGCAGGGTTTGGAAACACCATATATTTT. The whole variable domain, remainder taken from reference TRBV2 and TRBJ1-3, is EPEVTQTPSHQVTQMGQEVILRCVPISNHLYFYWYRQILGQKVEFLVSFYNNEISEKSEIFDDQFSVERPDGSNFTLKIRSTKLEDSAMYFCASSDAGFGNTIYFGEGSWLTVV.

This sequence joins TRBV27 and TRBJ2-5; D remains unclear. V was shortened by 0 bases and J by 5 bases, with 10 bases between the two germline ends. CDR3 length: 14 residues. Germline V gene lookup returns CDR1 MNHEY and CDR2 SMNVEV (reference sequence). CDR3 residues: CASSLSSGRETQYF. Here the CDR3 DNA reads TGTGCCAGCAGTTTATCTAGTGGACGGGAGACCCAGTACTTC.

The V gene is TRBV19, the J gene TRBJ2-1, with TRBD1 matching over 9 bases. Germline V gene sequence: CDR1 LNHDA, CDR2 SQIVND (reference sequence). The CDR3 totals 13 residues. V lost 10 bases to trimming and J lost 6 bases; unmatched junction nucleotides: 7. CDR3 sequence reads: CATTTDRGNEQFF. DNA for the CDR3: TGTGCCACTACGACGGACAGGGGCAATGAGCAGTTCTTC.

This chain joins TRBV28 and TRBJ2-1; 8 nucleotides agree with TRBD1. The length of the CDR3 is 16 residues. CDR1 and CDR2 (germline): MDHEN, SYDVKM. V shed 6 bases and J 0 bases; nucleotides not matched to a gene: 7. CDR3 region: CASRPSGTGSYNEQFF. The CDR3 DNA reads TGTGCCAGCAGACCATCGGGGACAGGCTCCTACAATGAGCAGTTCTTC.

This rearrangement joins TRBV30 to TRBJ1-6; 8 nucleotides agree with TRBD1. Germline values: CDR1 GTSNPN, CDR2 SVGIG (reference sequence). The CDR3 sequence is 13 residues long. V dropped 7 bases and J dropped 9; count of bases not matched to a gene: 8. CDR3 region: CASDRAIGSPLHF. CDR3 sequence (DNA): TGTGCCTCGGACAGGGCAATCGGTTCACCCCTCCACTTT.

J is TRBJ2-7 and V is TRBV7-9, with D possibly TRBD1 on 6 matching bases. The CDR3 sequence is 15 residues long. Germline values: CDR1 SEHNR, CDR2 FQNEAQ (reference sequence). The germline V and J ends were trimmed by 5 bases and 2 bases, with 16 bases remaining between them. The CDR3 loop reads CASSLRTGITYEQYF. The CDR3 nucleotides read TGTGCCAGCAGCCTCCGAACAGGGATAACCTACGAGCAGTACTTC.

This chain uses TRBV4-1 with TRBJ2-2, with 9 bases identical to TRBD2. V was pared by 0 bases and J by 6 bases, with 8 bases of the junction left unmatched. Per germline, CDR1 MGHRA and CDR2 YSYEKL. The CDR3 sequence is 17 residues long. CDR3 DNA: TGCGCCAGCAGCCAAGAAGCTCTAGCGGGATTGGCCGGGGAGCTGTTTTTT. Its protein is CASSQEALAGLAGELFF.

The count of this clone is one. The CDR3 region has the DNA TGTGCCAGCAGCGTACAATCTGCCCGACTAGGGGCTACGCAGTATTTT. Residues: CASSVQSARLGATQYF. V and J are TRBV9 and TRBJ2-3; D might be TRBD2 (6 bases). V shed 1 base and J shed 8 bases, with 20 bases lying between them. This CDR3 has 16 residues. Germline values: CDR1 SGDLS, CDR2 YYNGEE.

The rearrangement links TRBV5-4 to TRBJ2-7; 9 bases fit TRBD2. J was trimmed by 0 bases and V by 4 bases; bases with no gene match: 17. The CDR3 extends over 19 amino acids. CDR1 is SGHNT, CDR2 YYREEE, per germline (reference sequence). CDR3 sequence (DNA): TGTGCCAGCAGCCCCCGAGGACTAGCGAGGGGAAAGAGCTCCTACGAGCAGTACTTC. This codes for CASSPRGLARGKSSYEQYF.

This chain links TRBV19 with TRBJ1-2, with D possibly matching TRBD1 (6 bases). The CDR3 sequence is 13 residues long. Germline lookup yields CDR1 LNHDA and CDR2 SQIVND (reference sequence). V was shortened by 10 bases and J by 4 bases, with 16 bases between the two germline ends. CDR3 in amino acids: CATQQGWGYGYTF. DNA of the CDR3: TGTGCCACCCAACAGGGATGGGGCTATGGCTACACCTTC. The full variable domain, with the rest looked up from reference TRBV19 and TRBJ1-2, is DGGITQSPKYLFRKEGQNVTLSCEQNLNHDAMYWYRQDPGQGLRLIYYSQIVNDFQKGDIAEGYSVSREKKESFPLTVTSAQKNPTAFYLCATQQGWGYGYTFGSGTRLTVV.

This clone was picked up a small number of times. The chain is built from TRBV9 and TRBJ2-1, with D possibly matching TRBD2 (6 bases). The CDR3 loop spans 15 amino acids. V shed 0 bases and J shed 5 bases, with 12 bases lying between them. Germline-derived CDR1 and CDR2 are SGDLS and YYNGEE. This chain's CDR3 is CASSVAGLANNEQFF. The DNA for the CDR3 is TGTGCCAGCAGCGTAGCTGGGCTAGCGAACAATGAGCAGTTCTTC.

The chain links TRBV9 to TRBJ2-1; D may correspond to TRBD1 or TRBD2 (5 bases each). Trimming cost V 0 bases and J 0 bases, with 7 bases left between them. Per the germline V gene, CDR1 is SGDLS and CDR2 is YYNGEE. This CDR3 is 15 amino acids long. CDR3 bases: TGTGCCAGCAGCGTAGGTGGGGGCTCCTACAATGAGCAGTTCTTC. The encoded protein is CASSVGGGSYNEQFF.

As concerns this clone: Other DNA sequences in this sample translate to the same CDR3. The chain links TRBV2 to TRBJ2-7; maybe TRBD2 (5 bases). Germline CDR1 and CDR2: SNHLY and FYNNEI. V gave up 5 bases and J gave up 4 bases, with 6 bases separating them. The CDR3 is made up of 11 amino acids. Here the CDR3 DNA reads TGTGCCAGCAGTCGGACTTACGAGCAGTACTTC. Translating it yields CASSRTYEQYF.

The genes are TRBV5-1 and TRBJ2-7, with 9 bases matching TRBD1. CDR1 is SGHRS and CDR2 is YFSETQ in the germline V gene. V shed 4 bases and J 1 base; nucleotides not matched to a gene: 15. The CDR3 runs 18 residues. The CDR3 loop is CASSSSGQGPAKSYEQYF. The CDR3 DNA sequence: TGCGCCAGCAGCAGCTCGGGACAGGGACCAGCCAAGTCCTACGAGCAGTACTTC.

The genes are TRBV7-9 and TRBJ1-4; TRBD1 is a possible D gene (5 bases). Germline loops: CDR1 SEHNR, CDR2 FQNEAQ (reference sequence). The CDR3 runs to 12 residues. The ends were cut back, 5 bases at V and 13 bases at J, with 14 bases in the middle. The CDR3 protein is CASSIRDSGLFF. For the CDR3, the DNA is TGTGCCAGCAGCATCCGGGACTCAGGACTGTTTTTT.

In its sample, this clone was seen a few times. This chain connects TRBV2 to TRBJ2-7; TRBD2 might be the D (6 bases). Germline CDR1 SNHLY, CDR2 FYNNEI. Deletions cut 7 bases from V and 1 base from J, with 14 bases between. This CDR3 spans 14 amino acids. Here the CDR3 reads CASIPNGGSYEQYF. CDR3 DNA sequence: TGTGCCAGCATCCCAAATGGGGGGTCCTACGAGCAGTACTTC.

The V and J genes are TRBV5-6 and TRBJ1-1, with D uncertain. V was pared by 0 bases and J by 6 bases, with 12 bases between. Per germline, CDR1 SGHDT and CDR2 YYEEEE. The CDR3 consists of 14 residues. The CDR3: CASSLVTWQSEAFF. In DNA, the CDR3 is TGTGCCAGCAGCTTGGTGACGTGGCAATCTGAAGCTTTCTTT.

The V and J genes are TRBV6-1 and TRBJ1-6, with a weak D call TRBD1 (5 bases). In germline, CDR1 is MNHNS, CDR2 SASEGT. With 4 bases removed from V and 10 bases from J, the gap between germline ends came to 11 bases. This CDR3 region has 13 residues. For the CDR3, the DNA is TGTGCCAGCAGTGGGGACGGACCCTCACCCCTCCACTTT. It yields the protein CASSGDGPSPLHF.

V gene TRBV11-2 combines with J gene TRBJ2-3; TRBD2 matches at 8 bases. V trimming: 6 bases; J trimming: 5 bases; junction bases outside the gene matches: 7. The CDR3 sequence is 14 residues long. Germline V CDR1 and CDR2: SGHAT, FQNNGV. Written as DNA, the CDR3 is TGTGCCAGCAGAAGCACGGGAGGGGGAGATACGCAGTATTTT. It specifies CASRSTGGGDTQYF.

This chain links TRBV19 with TRBJ1-5, with 7 bases lining up with TRBD1. The V segment lost 1 base and the J segment 4 bases; nucleotides outside the gene matches: 7. The CDR3 contains 16 residues. Germline V lookup: CDR1 LNHDA, CDR2 SQIVND (reference sequence). The CDR3 here is CASSIGVGTANQPQHF. The CDR3 DNA follows: TGTGCCAGTAGTATAGGAGTGGGGACAGCTAATCAGCCCCAGCATTTT.

The chain is built from TRBV27 and TRBJ1-5; TRBD1 matches 7 bases. V was pared by 6 bases and J by 0 bases, with 5 bases of the junction left unmatched. This CDR3 has 15 amino acids. Germline values: CDR1 MNHEY, CDR2 SMNVEV (reference sequence). The DNA of the CDR3 is TGTGCCAGCAGGACAGGGATCTATAGCAATCAGCCCCAGCATTTT. As protein: CASRTGIYSNQPQHF.

This chain links TRBV6-5 with TRBJ2-7; tentatively, D is TRBD2 (5 bases). The ends were cut back, 5 bases at V and 0 bases at J, with 11 bases in the middle. CDR1 is MNHEY and CDR2 is SVGAGI in the germline V gene. There are 14 residues in the CDR3. CDR3: CASSLGLASYEQYF. The CDR3 bases are TGTGCCAGCAGTCTAGGACTTGCCTCCTACGAGCAGTACTTC.

The rearrangement joins TRBV7-8 to TRBJ1-2, with unresolved D. The CDR3 extends over 13 amino acids. Per the germline V gene, CDR1 is SGHVS and CDR2 is FQNEAQ. Trimming took off 5 bases at V and 7 bases at J, with 14 bases between the two ends. The CDR3 DNA sequence: TGTGCCAGCAGCCCCCGGCGGGATCGTGGCTACACCTTC. It yields the protein CASSPRRDRGYTF. Together with reference TRBV7-8 and TRBJ1-2, the CDR3 gives the full variable domain: GAGVSQSPRYKVAKRGQDVALRCDPISGHVSLFWYQQALGQGPEFLTYFQNEAQLDKSGLPSDRFFAERPEGSVSTLKIQRTQQEDSAVYLCASSPRRDRGYTFGSGTRLTVV.

The chain uses TRBV7-3 and TRBJ2-2; D is unresolved. Germline assignment: CDR1 SGHTA and CDR2 FQGTGA. V lost 5 bases and J lost 4, with 14 bases in between. The CDR3 totals 15 residues. The CDR3 nucleotides read TGTGCCAGCAGCCTTGGGCGAGACGGCACCGGGGAGCTGTTTTTT. Amino acid sequence: CASSLGRDGTGELFF.

The chain joins TRBV28 to TRBJ1-2; no clear D. The CDR3 runs 10 residues. V was shortened by 8 bases and J by 8 bases, with 9 bases between the two germline ends. Germline-derived CDR1 and CDR2 are MDHEN and SYDVKM. CDR3 amino acids: CASGRGGYTF. In nucleotides, the CDR3 is TGTGCCAGCGGGCGGGGAGGCTACACCTTC.

The rearrangement uses TRBV28 and TRBJ2-1; D might be TRBD1 (6 bases). The CDR3 consists of 15 residues. The germline gives CDR1 MDHEN, CDR2 SYDVKM. Trimming left V 3 bases short and J 10 bases short, with 19 bases between. The CDR3 sequence is CASSFAGAKPTEQFF. Written as DNA, the CDR3 is TGTGCCAGCAGTTTTGCAGGGGCCAAGCCCACCGAGCAGTTCTTC.

The chain joins TRBV6-6 to TRBJ2-7; 9 bases line up with TRBD1. Germline V gives CDR1 MNHNY, CDR2 SVGAGI (reference sequence). V was clipped by 0 bases and J by 2 bases; unmatched bases: 2. There are 15 residues in the CDR3. The chain's CDR3 is CASSYSGTGTYEQYF. The DNA of the CDR3 is TGTGCCAGCAGTTACTCTGGGACAGGGACCTACGAGCAGTACTTC.